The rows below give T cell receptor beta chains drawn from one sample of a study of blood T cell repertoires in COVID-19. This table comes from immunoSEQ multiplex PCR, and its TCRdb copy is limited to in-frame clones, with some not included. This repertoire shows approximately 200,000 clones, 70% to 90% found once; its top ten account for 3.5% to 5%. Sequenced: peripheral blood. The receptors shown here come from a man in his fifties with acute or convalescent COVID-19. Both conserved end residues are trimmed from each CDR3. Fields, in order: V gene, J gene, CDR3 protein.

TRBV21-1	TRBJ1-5	ASSPGQGLGQPQH
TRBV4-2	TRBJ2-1	ASSQGGGSYNEQF
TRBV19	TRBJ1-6	ASTTNRGTRYNSPLH
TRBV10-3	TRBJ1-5	AIRGEGQKGPQH
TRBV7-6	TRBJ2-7	ASSLEESIYEQY
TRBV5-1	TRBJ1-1	ASSTTGTPNTEAF
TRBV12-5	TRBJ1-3	ASALGWGTGNTIY
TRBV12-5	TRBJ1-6	ASGLTGDSPLH
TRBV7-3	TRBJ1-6	ASSSNNSPLH
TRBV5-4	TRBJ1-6	ASSLGQGNSPLH
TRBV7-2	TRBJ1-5	ASRGGTGAQPQH
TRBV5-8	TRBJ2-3	ASSPKGDSTDTQY
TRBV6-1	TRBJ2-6	ASSDRGTGANVLT
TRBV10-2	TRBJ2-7	ASSDPGHRYEQY
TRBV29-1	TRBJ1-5	SVRQGSNQPQH
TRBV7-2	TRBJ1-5	ASSLARDRVWPQH
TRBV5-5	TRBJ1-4	ASSRAQGNEKLF
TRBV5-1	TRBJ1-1	ASSPDSTNTEAF
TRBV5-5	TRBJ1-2	ASSPGIPSYGYT
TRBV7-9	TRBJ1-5	ASSSYRDSIGGSNQPQH
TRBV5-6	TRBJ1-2	ASSLSGGSGYGYT
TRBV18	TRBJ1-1	ASSPRQGAGEAF
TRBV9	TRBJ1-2	ASSVGGDYGYT
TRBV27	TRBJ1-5	ASRANSGRGNQPQH
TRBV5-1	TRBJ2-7	ASSLIGTGRVTYEQY
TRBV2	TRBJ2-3	AITQGAPTDTQY
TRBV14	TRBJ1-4	ASSQATGTVFFRDEKLF
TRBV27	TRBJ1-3	ASSPRLGRGSGNTIY
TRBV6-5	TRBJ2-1	ASSQGFGTTNEQF
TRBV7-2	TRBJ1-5	ASSLGRGHNQPQH
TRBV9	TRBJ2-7	ASSVGDTHTYEQY
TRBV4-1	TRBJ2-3	ASSQGDRGTQY
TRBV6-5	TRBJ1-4	ASSRRRGFNEKLF
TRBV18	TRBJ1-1	ASSLSSGTGRRTEAF
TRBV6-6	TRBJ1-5	ASRSRQVSNQPQH
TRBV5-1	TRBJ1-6	ASSSTGGNSPLH
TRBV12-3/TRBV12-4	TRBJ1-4	ASSSVPHEKLF
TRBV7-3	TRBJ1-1	ASSTGENTEAF
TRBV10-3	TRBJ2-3	AISDGTGITDTQY
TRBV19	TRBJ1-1	ASSHQGWRNTEAF
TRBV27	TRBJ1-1	ASSLLGTAKNTEAF
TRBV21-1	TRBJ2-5	ASSKANQRGTKETQY
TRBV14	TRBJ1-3	ASSHPLTSTTGNTIY
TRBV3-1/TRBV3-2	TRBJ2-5	ASSPTSGEETQY
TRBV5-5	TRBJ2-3	ASSQDRGRTDTQY
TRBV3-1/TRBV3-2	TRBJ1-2	ASSQGLQGQGYT
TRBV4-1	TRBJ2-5	ASSQGAGGIQETQY
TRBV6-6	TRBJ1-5	ASSYRGLYSNQPQH
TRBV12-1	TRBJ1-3	ASSFAARALNTIY
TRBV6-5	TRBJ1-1	ASTPTGTGGAF
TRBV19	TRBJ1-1	ASQLQSQRNTEAF
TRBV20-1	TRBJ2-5	SASRGRETQY
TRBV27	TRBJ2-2	ASSPGGSTGELF
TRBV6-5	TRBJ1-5	AVSLIPGPQH
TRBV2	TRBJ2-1	ASSASAGGPSSEQF
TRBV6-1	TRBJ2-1	ASSSPTGSYNEQF
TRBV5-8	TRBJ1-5	ASSFDRGRQPQH
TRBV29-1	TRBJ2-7	SVGQGSSYEQY
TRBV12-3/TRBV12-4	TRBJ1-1	ASSFQGNTEAF